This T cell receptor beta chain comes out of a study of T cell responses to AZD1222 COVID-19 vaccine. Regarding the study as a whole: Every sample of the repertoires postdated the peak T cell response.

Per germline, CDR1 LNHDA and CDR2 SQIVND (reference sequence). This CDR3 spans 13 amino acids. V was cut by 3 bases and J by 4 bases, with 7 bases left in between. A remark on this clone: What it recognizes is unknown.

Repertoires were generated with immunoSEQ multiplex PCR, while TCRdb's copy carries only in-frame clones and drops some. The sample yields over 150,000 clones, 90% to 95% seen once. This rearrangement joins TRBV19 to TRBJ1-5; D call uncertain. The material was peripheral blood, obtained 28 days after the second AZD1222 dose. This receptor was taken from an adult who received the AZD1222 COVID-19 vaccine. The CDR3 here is CASSISGNQPQHF. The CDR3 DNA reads TGTGCCAGTAGTATCTCGGGGAATCAGCCCCAGCATTTT.